A selection of T cell receptor beta chains follows, all from one sample in a study of blood T cell repertoires in COVID-19. Measured with immunoSEQ multiplex PCR; TCRdb has only the in-frame clones, and not every one. This table has some 200,000 clones, approximately 85% appearing once. Sequenced sample: peripheral blood. Receptors originate from an elderly woman with acute or convalescent COVID-19. Each CDR3 is given with its conserved first and last residue. A D gene is named only where the DNA matches it firmly. The listing skips clone size in some rows; elsewhere it reads once, few, many or a size class.

j_gene	abundance	d_gene	v_gene	CDR3nt	CDR3aa
TRBJ2-2	once	TRBD2	TRBV5-4	TGTGCCAGCACCTCGACTAGCGGTTCGAACACCGGGGAGCTGTTTTTT	CASTSTSGSNTGELFF
TRBJ1-5	NA	TRBD1	TRBV27	TGTGCCAGCAGGAACACAGGGGACTATCAGCCCCAGCATTTT	CASRNTGDYQPQHF
TRBJ2-1	NA	TRBD2	TRBV7-6	TGTGCCAGCAGCTTCACTAGCGGGAGGGCCAACAATGAGCAGTTCTTC	CASSFTSGRANNEQFF
TRBJ2-2	NA	NA	TRBV20-1	TGCAGTGCTCGCCGAGGGATTGAGCTGTTTTTT	CSARRGIELFF
TRBJ1-2	NA	NA	TRBV7-2	TGTGCCAGCAGCTTCACACCTACAGCCGCTAACTATGGCTACACCTTC	CASSFTPTAANYGYTF
TRBJ1-2	NA	NA	TRBV12-3/TRBV12-4	TGTGCCAGCAGTTGGCTCGGGGGTGGCTACACCTTC	CASSWLGGGYTF
TRBJ1-2	NA	NA	TRBV7-2	TGTGCCAGCAGCTTCTTAGACCCAGGGTCGTCGTATGGCTACACCTTC	CASSFLDPGSSYGYTF
TRBJ1-6	NA	NA	TRBV14	TGTGCCAGCAGCCTCTTACCCCGGGACATAAATTCACCCCTCCACTTT	CASSLLPRDINSPLHF
TRBJ2-5	NA	TRBD2	TRBV10-3	TGTGCCATCACTAGCGGGGGGCCCGGGGAGACCCAGTACTTC	CAITSGGPGETQYF
TRBJ1-2	NA	NA	TRBV15	TGTGCCACCAGCAGAGAAATAGGGGGCTATGGCTACACCTTC	CATSREIGGYGYTF
TRBJ1-1	NA	NA	TRBV7-9	TGTGCCAGCAGCTCCCCTACGTCCAGGGGAAAGACTGAAGCTTTCTTT	CASSSPTSRGKTEAFF
TRBJ1-3	NA	NA	TRBV3-1/TRBV3-2	TGTGCCAGCAGCCCGACAGAGAGCTCTGGAAACACCATATATTTT	CASSPTESSGNTIYF
TRBJ1-4	NA	TRBD1	TRBV9	TGTGCCAGCAGCGCACCAGGGGGATCGGAAAAACTGTTTTTT	CASSAPGGSEKLFF
TRBJ2-3	NA	TRBD1	TRBV19	TGTGCCAGTAGTATAAGGAGGGGACAGGGGGCGTTTACAGATACGCAGTATTTT	CASSIRRGQGAFTDTQYF
TRBJ1-2	NA	NA	TRBV6-2/TRBV6-3	TGTGCCAGCAGCTGGACAAACTATGGCTACACCTTC	CASSWTNYGYTF
TRBJ1-4	NA	NA	TRBV5-1	TGCGCCAGCAGCTTGGGGCCTTCAACTAATGAAAAACTGTTTTTT	CASSLGPSTNEKLFF
TRBJ1-1	NA	TRBD1	TRBV6-6	TGTGCCAGCAGCCCTCAGGGGACAGGAGGGCCTGAAGCTTTCTTT	CASSPQGTGGPEAFF
TRBJ2-1	NA	TRBD2	TRBV2	TGTGCCAGCATCCCGGGGGGTAGCTCCGATGAGCAGTTCTTC	CASIPGGSSDEQFF
TRBJ1-2	NA	NA	TRBV6-5	TGTGCCAGCAGTACTACAGGGAGTAGGGGCTACACCTTC	CASSTTGSRGYTF
TRBJ1-1	few	NA	TRBV30	TGTGCCTGGAGTGTGGGGGCAAAAGCTGAAGCTTTCTTT	CAWSVGAKAEAFF
TRBJ1-3	NA	NA	TRBV6-1	TGTGCCAGCAGTGAACGGGAGTACTCTGGAAACACCATATATTTT	CASSEREYSGNTIYF
TRBJ2-5	NA	TRBD1	TRBV11-2	TGTGCCAGCAGCTTAGGGGACAGGGGACAAGAGACCCAGTACTTC	CASSLGDRGQETQYF
TRBJ2-7	NA	TRBD2	TRBV5-1	TGCGCCAGCAGCCAAGGCGGGAGAATAGTGGACGAGCAGTACTTC	CASSQGGRIVDEQYF
TRBJ1-2	NA	TRBD1	TRBV24-1	TGTGCCACCAGTGATCGGACAGGGGGTAACTATGGCTACACCTTC	CATSDRTGGNYGYTF
TRBJ2-3	once	TRBD2	TRBV7-6	TGTGCCAGCAGTGCGAGCGGGAGGGACACAGATACGCAGTATTTT	CASSASGRDTDTQYF
TRBJ1-2	NA	NA	TRBV14	TGTGCCAGCAGCCAATTTCGGGGGAGAGGCTATGGCTACACCTTC	CASSQFRGRGYGYTF
TRBJ2-2	few	NA	TRBV7-6	TGTGCCAGCAGCTTGAGCGGCACCGGGGAGCTGTTTTTT	CASSLSGTGELFF
TRBJ1-3	NA	NA	TRBV6-5	TGTGCCAGCGTCTCTTATGGGCTCTCTGGAAACACCATATATTTT	CASVSYGLSGNTIYF
TRBJ1-5	NA	TRBD1	TRBV19	TGTGCCAGTAGTTCTGGGGACAGGGGCTCCCAGCATTTT	CASSSGDRGSQHF
TRBJ1-1	NA	TRBD1	TRBV19	TGTGCCAGTAGCAGGACAGGGCGGTCTGAAGCTTTCTTT	CASSRTGRSEAFF
TRBJ1-1	NA	TRBD1	TRBV27	TGTGCCAGCAGTTTACGTCGCGGACAGGGAGTCACTGAAGCTTTCTTT	CASSLRRGQGVTEAFF
TRBJ2-3	NA	TRBD2	TRBV6-2/TRBV6-3	TGTGCCAGCAGTTTCCGGACTAGCGGGGTGCGCACAGATACGCAGTATTTT	CASSFRTSGVRTDTQYF
TRBJ2-2	NA	NA	TRBV11-2	TGTGCCAGCAGCCAGAGAGGACTACCTACCGGGGAGCTGTTTTTT	CASSQRGLPTGELFF
TRBJ2-5	NA	TRBD1	TRBV5-4	TGTGCCAGCAGCTTGGCGGACAGGGGGCAGGAGACCCAGTACTTC	CASSLADRGQETQYF
TRBJ2-3	few	TRBD2	TRBV6-1	TGTGCCAGCAGTGAGCATGTCGGGGGGGCAACAGATACGCAGTATTTT	CASSEHVGGATDTQYF
TRBJ2-2	NA	TRBD2	TRBV7-6	TGTGCCAGCAGCCCCGGGGGGGGTTCCACCGGGGAGCTGTTTTTT	CASSPGGGSTGELFF
TRBJ2-7	NA	TRBD2	TRBV7-2	TGTGCCAGCAGCTTGGAGCGGGGGGCCAGGGAGCAGTACTTC	CASSLERGAREQYF
TRBJ1-1	NA	NA	TRBV21-1	TGTGCCAGCGGGGACAGGGGGGCCACTGAAGCTTTCTTT	CASGDRGATEAFF
TRBJ2-5	once	NA	TRBV19	TGTGCCAGTAGTCCCCAAAGGGACACGGGTGGAGAGACCCAGTACTTC	CASSPQRDTGGETQYF
TRBJ1-5	NA	NA	TRBV18	TGTGCCAGCTCACCAGCGGGGGGATTGTGGTTCCAGCATTTT	CASSPAGGLWFQHF
TRBJ1-5	once	NA	TRBV6-5	TGTGCCAGCAGTTACGGGAAAGGGGTAGGCCAGCCCCAGCATTTT	CASSYGKGVGQPQHF
TRBJ2-5	NA	TRBD2	TRBV5-6	TGTGCCAGCAGCTGGGGGACTAGCGGGAGGAGATTGGGAGAGACCCAGTACTTC	CASSWGTSGRRLGETQYF
TRBJ2-5	once	TRBD1	TRBV2	TGTGCCAGCAATCGACAGGGAGACAGGCGGCAGACCCAGTACTTC	CASNRQGDRRQTQYF
TRBJ2-1	few	NA	TRBV7-8	TGTGCCAGCAGCTCAGAGGTTATGGGCAATGAGCAGTTCTTC	CASSSEVMGNEQFF
TRBJ2-1	once	NA	TRBV7-3	TGTGCCAGCAGCTACTCCGCTAGTCCCGGTGAGCAGTTCTTC	CASSYSASPGEQFF
TRBJ1-1	NA	NA	TRBV6-2/TRBV6-3	TGTGCCAGCAGTTACTCCTCCGGGGGGCGAGGAGCTTTCTTT	CASSYSSGGRGAFF